This T cell receptor beta chain emerged from a study of regulatory T cells in long-lasting Graves disease. Study context: Duration of antithyroid drug therapy among newly diagnosed Graves' patients was under 3 months.

This clonotype appeared many times. Regarding time point: newly diagnosed GD, antithyroid drugs for less than 3 months. There was RNA extracted from PBMCs, and the TCR library was made from it. Investigators prepared the TCR beta libraries by applying iRepertoire HTBI primers and Arm-PCR of CDR3 regions. Each CDR3 protein is one row after TCRdb ran MiXCR on the multiplex PCR reads. The sample includes around 250,000 distinct CDR3 sequences, 18% of them seen just once. These data also formed part of another study, on T cells in Graves' hyperthyroidism and ophthalmopathy. From that paper: Initially, a first-round RT-PCR of the TCR CDR3 employed the HTBI primer set. Most clonotypes expanded in the thyroid (above 0.001) were also present in blood.

Source: peripheral blood mononuclear cells (PBMCs), taken at new diagnosis, from a patient treated with antithyroid drugs. The TCR originated in a woman aged 25 to 39 with Graves disease.

For the CDR3, the DNA is TGTGCCAGCACCCAAACCGGGACTAGCGGGACGGTGCTCTACAATGAGCAGTTCTTC. Its protein product is CASTQTGTSGTVLYNEQFF. The rearrangement links TRBV12-3 or TRBV12-4 to TRBJ2-1; 13 bases are shared with TRBD2. V trimming: 7 bases; J trimming: 3 bases; junction bases outside the gene matches: 15. The CDR3 sequence is 19 residues long.